Below, 5 T cell receptor beta chains from the same sample are listed, as sequenced in a study of blood T cell repertoires in COVID-19. The protocol was immunoSEQ multiplex PCR, while the TCRdb copy is restricted to in-frame clones and leaves out a portion. The sample gives roughly 230,000 clones, over 70% of which show up once; roughly 9.4% is in the top ten. Sequenced input: peripheral blood. All receptors derive from a man aged 35 to 55 with active or convalescent COVID-19.

The rearrangement joins TRBV5-1 to TRBJ2-5, with TRBD1 matching 7 bases. This CDR3 has 15 amino acids. The V segment lost 5 bases and the J segment 3 bases; nucleotides outside the gene matches: 10. CDR1 SGHRS and CDR2 YFSETQ come from the germline V gene. The CDR3 DNA is TGCGCCAGCAGTTCTAAGCCAGGGGGTGAAGAGACCCAGTACTTC. Translating it yields CASSSKPGGEETQYF.

This clone appeared a few times. The chain recombines TRBV25-1 with TRBJ1-6; 7 nucleotides agree with TRBD1. Losses at the gene ends were 0 bases for V and 9 bases for J; bases not matched to a gene: 14. CDR1 MGHDK and CDR2 SYGVNS come from the germline V gene. The CDR3 length is 18 residues. As DNA, the CDR3 is TGTGCCAGCAGTGAATATCGAGAGGGGGCTGTAAGTCCTTCACCCCTCCACTTT. Its protein is CASSEYREGAVSPSPLHF.

The chain links TRBV18 to TRBJ1-1; the D gene is possibly TRBD1 (5 bases). CDR3 length equals 14 residues. Trimming left V 4 bases short and J 1 base short, with 10 bases between. Germline V gives CDR1 KGHSH, CDR2 LQKENI. The CDR3 DNA reads TGTGCCAGCTCACAAGGGGCGACGAACACTGAAGCTTTCTTT. It specifies CASSQGATNTEAFF. The variable domain in full, with the rest retrieved from reference TRBV18 and TRBJ1-1, is NAGVMQNPRHLVRRRGQEARLRCSPMKGHSHVYWYRQLPEEGLKFMVYLQKENIIDESGMPKERFSAEFPKEGPSILRIQQVVRGDSAAYFCASSQGATNTEAFFGQGTRLTVV.

V is TRBV30 and J is TRBJ1-6; no reliable D call. Trimming cost V 3 bases and J 8 bases, with 17 bases left between them. In germline, CDR1 is GTSNPN, CDR2 SVGIG (reference sequence). The CDR3 runs to 15 residues. CDR3 in amino acids: CAWRFVRVQDSPLHF. The CDR3 region has the DNA TGTGCCTGGAGATTTGTCCGGGTTCAAGATTCACCCCTCCACTTT.

This chain uses TRBV5-4 with TRBJ1-1; 7 bases fit TRBD1. The CDR3 is 15 residues long. V was pared by 4 bases and J by 3 bases, with 9 bases of the junction left unmatched. Germline loops: CDR1 SGHNT, CDR2 YYREEE (reference sequence). CDR3 sequence: CASSPYDREDTEAFF. The CDR3 DNA reads TGTGCCAGCAGCCCGTACGACAGGGAGGACACTGAAGCTTTCTTT.